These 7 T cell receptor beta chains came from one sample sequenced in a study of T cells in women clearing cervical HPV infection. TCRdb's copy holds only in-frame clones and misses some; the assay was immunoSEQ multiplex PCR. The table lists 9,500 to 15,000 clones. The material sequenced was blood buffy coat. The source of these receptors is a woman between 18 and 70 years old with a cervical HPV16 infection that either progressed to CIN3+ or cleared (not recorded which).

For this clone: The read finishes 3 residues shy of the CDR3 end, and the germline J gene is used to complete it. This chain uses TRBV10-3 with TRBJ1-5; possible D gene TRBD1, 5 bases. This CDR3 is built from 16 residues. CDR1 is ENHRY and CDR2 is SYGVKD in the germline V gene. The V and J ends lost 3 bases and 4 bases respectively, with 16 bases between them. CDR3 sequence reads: CAISDGGVGGNQPQHF. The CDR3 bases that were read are TGTGCCATCAGTGATGGGGGGGTAGGAGGAAATCAGCCC.

The sequenced CDR3 bases are TGTGCCACCAGTCCTCGACAGGGGGAGACC. Its protein product is CATSPRQGET. The entire CDR3 is CATSPRQGETQYF. The chain is built from TRBV19 and TRBJ2-5; 8 bases map to TRBD1. The read terminates 3 residues ahead of where the CDR3 ends, so the germline J gene completes it. The CDR3 totals 13 residues. Germline lookup yields CDR1 LNHDA and CDR2 SQIVND (reference sequence). The V and J ends lost 10 bases and 5 bases, in that order; junction bases with no gene match: 9.

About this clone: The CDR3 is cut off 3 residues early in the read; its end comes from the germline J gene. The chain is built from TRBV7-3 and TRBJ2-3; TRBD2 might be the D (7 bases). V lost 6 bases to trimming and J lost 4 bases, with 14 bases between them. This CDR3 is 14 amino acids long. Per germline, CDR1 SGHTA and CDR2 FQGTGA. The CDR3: CASSPGGAPDTQYF. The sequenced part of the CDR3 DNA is TGTGCCAGCAGTCCTGGGGGGGCCCCAGATACG. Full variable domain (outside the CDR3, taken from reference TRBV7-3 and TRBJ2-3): GAGVSQTPSNKVTEKGKYVELRCDPISGHTALYWYRQSLGQGPEFLIYFQGTGAADDSGLPNDRFFAVRPEGSVSTLKIQRTERGDSAVYLCASSPGGAPDTQYFGPGTRLTVL.

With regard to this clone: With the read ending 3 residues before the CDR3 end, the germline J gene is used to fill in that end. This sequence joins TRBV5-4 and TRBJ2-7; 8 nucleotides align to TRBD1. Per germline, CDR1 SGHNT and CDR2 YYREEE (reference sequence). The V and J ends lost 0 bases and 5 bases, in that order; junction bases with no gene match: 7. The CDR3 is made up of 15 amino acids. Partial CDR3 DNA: TGTGCCAGCAGCTTGGAAGGGGGGACAGGAGACGAG. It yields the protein CASSLEGGTGDE. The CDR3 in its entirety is CASSLEGGTGDEQYF.

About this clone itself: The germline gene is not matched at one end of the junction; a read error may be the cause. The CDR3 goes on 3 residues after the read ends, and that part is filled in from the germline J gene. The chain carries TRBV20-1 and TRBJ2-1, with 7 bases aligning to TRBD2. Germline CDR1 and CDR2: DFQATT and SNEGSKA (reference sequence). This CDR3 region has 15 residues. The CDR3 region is CGAPPAKRGYNEQFF. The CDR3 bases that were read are TGCGGTGCTCCCCCCGCGAAGCGGGGCTACAATGAG.

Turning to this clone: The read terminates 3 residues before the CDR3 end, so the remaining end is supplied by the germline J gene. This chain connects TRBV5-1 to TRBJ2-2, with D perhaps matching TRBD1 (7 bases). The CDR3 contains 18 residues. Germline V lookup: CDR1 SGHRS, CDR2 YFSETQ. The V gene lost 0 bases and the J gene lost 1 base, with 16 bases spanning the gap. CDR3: CASSLAGTAGGNTGELFF. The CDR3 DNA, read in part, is TGCGCCAGCAGCTTGGCCGGGACAGCCGGGGGGAACACCGGGGAG.

CDR3 loop: CASSPRQGVYEQYF. The DNA read from the CDR3 is TGTGCCAGCAGCCCGAGACAGGGGGTTTACGAG. V usage is TRBV11-3 and J usage is TRBJ2-7; 9 nucleotides line up with TRBD1. Read sequence stops 3 residues before the CDR3 end, and the germline J gene provides the missing end. Germline CDR1 reads SGHNT; CDR2 reads YENEEA. The V and J ends lost 5 bases and 4 bases, in that order; junction bases with no gene match: 6. The CDR3 is 14 residues long.